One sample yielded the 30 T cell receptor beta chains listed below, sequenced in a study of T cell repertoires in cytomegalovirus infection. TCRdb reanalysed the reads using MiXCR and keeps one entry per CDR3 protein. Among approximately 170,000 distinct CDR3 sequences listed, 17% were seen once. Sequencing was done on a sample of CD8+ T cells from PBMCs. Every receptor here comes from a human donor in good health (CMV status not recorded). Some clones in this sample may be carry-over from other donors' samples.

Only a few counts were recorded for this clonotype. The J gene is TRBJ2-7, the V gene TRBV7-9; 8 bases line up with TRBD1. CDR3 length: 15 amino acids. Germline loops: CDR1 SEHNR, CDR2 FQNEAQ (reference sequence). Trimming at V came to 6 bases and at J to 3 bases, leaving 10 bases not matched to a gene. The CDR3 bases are TGTGCCAGCAGACCGACAGGGGACCGATTCTACGAGCAGTACTTC. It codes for CASRPTGDRFYEQYF.

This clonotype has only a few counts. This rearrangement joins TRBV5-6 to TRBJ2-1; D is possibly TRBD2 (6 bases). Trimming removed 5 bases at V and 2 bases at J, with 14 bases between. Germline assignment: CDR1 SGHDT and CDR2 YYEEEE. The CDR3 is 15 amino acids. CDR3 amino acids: CASSGGDHPYNEQFF. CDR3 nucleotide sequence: TGTGCCAGCAGTGGCGGGGATCACCCCTACAATGAGCAGTTCTTC.

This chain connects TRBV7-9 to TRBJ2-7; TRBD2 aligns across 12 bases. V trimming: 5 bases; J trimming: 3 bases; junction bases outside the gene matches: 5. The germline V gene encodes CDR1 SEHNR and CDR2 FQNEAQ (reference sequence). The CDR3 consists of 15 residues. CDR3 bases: TGTGCCAGCAGCCCTGGACTAGCGGGGTTCTACGAGCAGTACTTC. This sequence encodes CASSPGLAGFYEQYF.

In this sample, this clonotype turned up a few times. The CDR3: CASSSGTGGLNEQFF. CDR3 nucleotide sequence: TGTGCCAGCAGCTCAGGGACAGGGGGCCTCAATGAGCAGTTCTTC. The rearrangement links TRBV7-7 to TRBJ2-1, with TRBD1 matching 12 bases. From germline, CDR1 is SSHAT and CDR2 FNYEAQ (reference sequence). The CDR3 spans 15 residues. Germline trimming cut 4 bases from V and 6 bases from J; bases unmatched to any gene: 4.

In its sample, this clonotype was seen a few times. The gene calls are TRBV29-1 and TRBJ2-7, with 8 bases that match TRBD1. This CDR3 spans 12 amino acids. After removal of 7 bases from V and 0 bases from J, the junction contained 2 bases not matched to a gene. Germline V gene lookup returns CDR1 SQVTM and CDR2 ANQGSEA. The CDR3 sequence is CSGQGSSYEQYF. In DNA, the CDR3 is TGCAGCGGACAGGGGTCCTCCTACGAGCAGTACTTC.

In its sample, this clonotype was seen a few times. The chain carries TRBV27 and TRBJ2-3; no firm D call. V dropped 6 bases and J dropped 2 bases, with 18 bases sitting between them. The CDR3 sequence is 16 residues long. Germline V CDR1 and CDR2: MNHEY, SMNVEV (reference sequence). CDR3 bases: TGTGCCAGCAGGATCGGCGTAGCCGCCCTCACAGATACGCAGTATTTT. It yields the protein CASRIGVAALTDTQYF.

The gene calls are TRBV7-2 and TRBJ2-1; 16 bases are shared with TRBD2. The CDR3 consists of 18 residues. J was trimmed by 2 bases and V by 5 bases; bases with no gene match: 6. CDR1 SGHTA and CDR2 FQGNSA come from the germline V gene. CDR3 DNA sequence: TGTGCCAGCAGCCCGGGACTAGCGGGAGGGCCGGCCTACAATGAGCAGTTCTTC. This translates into CASSPGLAGGPAYNEQFF.

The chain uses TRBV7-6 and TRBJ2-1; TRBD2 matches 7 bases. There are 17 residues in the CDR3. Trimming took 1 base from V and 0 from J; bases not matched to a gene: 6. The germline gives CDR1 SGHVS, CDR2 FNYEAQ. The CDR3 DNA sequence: TGTGCCAGCAGCTTAGTAAGAGCGGGAAGCTCCTACAATGAGCAGTTCTTC. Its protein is CASSLVRAGSSYNEQFF.

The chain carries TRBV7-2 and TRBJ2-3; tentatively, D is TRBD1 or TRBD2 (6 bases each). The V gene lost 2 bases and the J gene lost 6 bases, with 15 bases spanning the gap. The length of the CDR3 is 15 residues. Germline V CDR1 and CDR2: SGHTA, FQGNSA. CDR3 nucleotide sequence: TGTGCCAGCAGCTTATGGGGGCGGGAAGGGGATACGCAGTATTTT. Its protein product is CASSLWGREGDTQYF.

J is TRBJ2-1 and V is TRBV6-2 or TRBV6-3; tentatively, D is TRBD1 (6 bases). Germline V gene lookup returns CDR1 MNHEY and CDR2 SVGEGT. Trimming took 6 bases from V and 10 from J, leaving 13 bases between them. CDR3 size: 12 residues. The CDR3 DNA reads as TGTGCCAGCAGCAGGGGCCAATGGGAGCAGTTCTTC. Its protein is CASSRGQWEQFF.

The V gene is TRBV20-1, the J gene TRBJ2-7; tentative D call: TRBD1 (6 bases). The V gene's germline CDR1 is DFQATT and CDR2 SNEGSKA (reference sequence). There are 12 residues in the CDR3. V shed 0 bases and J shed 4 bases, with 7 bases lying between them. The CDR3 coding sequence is TGCAGTGCTAGAGAAGGGGGTTACGAGCAGTACTTC. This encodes CSAREGGYEQYF.

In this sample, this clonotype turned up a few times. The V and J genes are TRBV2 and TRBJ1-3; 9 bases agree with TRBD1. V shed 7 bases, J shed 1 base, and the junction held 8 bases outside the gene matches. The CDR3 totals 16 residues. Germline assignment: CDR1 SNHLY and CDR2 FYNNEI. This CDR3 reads CASKVRDRASGNTIYF. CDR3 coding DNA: TGTGCCAGCAAAGTCCGGGACAGGGCTTCTGGAAACACCATATATTTT.

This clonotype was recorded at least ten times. CDR3: CASSPGGDEQYF. CDR3 nucleotide sequence: TGTGCCAGTAGTCCCGGAGGGGACGAGCAGTACTTC. The rearrangement uses TRBV19 and TRBJ2-7; possible D gene TRBD2, 6 bases. Trimming removed 5 bases at V and 5 bases at J, with 10 bases between. Germline-derived CDR1 and CDR2 are LNHDA and SQIVND (reference sequence). The CDR3 loop spans 12 amino acids.

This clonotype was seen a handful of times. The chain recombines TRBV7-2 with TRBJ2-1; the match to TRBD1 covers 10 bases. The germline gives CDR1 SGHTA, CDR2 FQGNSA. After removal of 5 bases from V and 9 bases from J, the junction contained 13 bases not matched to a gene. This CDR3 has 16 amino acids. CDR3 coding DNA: TGTGCCAGCAGCGAGGACAGGGGGGCGGGAGTGATTGAGCAGTTCTTC. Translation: CASSEDRGAGVIEQFF. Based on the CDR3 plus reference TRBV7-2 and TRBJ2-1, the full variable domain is GAGVSQSPSNKVTEKGKDVELRCDPISGHTALYWYRQSLGQGLEFLIYFQGNSAPDKSGLPSDRFSAERTGGSVSTLTIQRTQQEDSAVYLCASSEDRGAGVIEQFFGPGTRLTVL.

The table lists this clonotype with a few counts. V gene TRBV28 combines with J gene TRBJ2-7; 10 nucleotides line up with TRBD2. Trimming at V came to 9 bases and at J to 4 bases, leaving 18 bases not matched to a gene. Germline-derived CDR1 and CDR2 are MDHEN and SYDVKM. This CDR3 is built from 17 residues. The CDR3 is CASNSQLSLAGEYEQYF. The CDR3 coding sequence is TGTGCCAGTAACAGTCAATTGTCCCTAGCGGGAGAATACGAGCAGTACTTC.

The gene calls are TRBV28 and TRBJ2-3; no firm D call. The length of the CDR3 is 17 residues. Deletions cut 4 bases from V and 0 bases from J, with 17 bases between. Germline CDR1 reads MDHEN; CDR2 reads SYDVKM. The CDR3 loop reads CASSSSQIYSSTDTQYF. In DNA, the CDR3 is TGTGCCAGCAGTTCCTCCCAAATATATTCTAGCACAGATACGCAGTATTTT.

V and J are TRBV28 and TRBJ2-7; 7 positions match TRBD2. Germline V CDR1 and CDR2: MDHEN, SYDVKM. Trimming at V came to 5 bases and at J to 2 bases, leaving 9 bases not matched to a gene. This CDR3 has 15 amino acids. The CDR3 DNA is TGTGCCAGCAGTATCCCTAGCGGAGGGACCTACGAGCAGTACTTC. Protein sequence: CASSIPSGGTYEQYF.

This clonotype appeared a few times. The CDR3 nucleotides read TGTGCCAGCAGCCGGGACAATGGCTACACCTTC. Residues: CASSRDNGYTF. The genes are TRBV12-3 or TRBV12-4 and TRBJ1-2; a weak D match, TRBD1 (6 bases). This CDR3 region has 11 residues. V lost 6 bases and J lost 6, with 8 bases in between.

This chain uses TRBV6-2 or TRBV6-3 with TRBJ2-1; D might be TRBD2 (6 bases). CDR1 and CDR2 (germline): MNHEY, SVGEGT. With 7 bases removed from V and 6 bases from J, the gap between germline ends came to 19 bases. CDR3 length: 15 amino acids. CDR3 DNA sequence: TGTGCCAGCACCGCGGACTACAGTCGGGTCAATGAGCAGTTCTTC. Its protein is CASTADYSRVNEQFF.

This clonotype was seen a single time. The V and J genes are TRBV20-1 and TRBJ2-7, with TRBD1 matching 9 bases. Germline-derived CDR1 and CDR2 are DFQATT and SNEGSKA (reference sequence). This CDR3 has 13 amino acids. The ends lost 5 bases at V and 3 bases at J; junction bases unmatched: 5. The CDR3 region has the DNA TGCAGTGCTTCCGGGACAGGGAACTACGAGCAGTACTTC. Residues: CSASGTGNYEQYF.

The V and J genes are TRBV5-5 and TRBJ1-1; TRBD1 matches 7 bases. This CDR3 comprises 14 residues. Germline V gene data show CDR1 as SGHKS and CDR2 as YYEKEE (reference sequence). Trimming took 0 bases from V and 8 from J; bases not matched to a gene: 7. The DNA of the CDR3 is TGTGCCAGCAGCTTGGAGGTCAGGGGGATCGAAGCTTTCTTT. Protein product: CASSLEVRGIEAFF.

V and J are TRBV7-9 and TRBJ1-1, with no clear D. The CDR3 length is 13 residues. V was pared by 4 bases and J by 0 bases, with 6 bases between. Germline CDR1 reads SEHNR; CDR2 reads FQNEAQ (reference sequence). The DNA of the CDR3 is TGTGCCAGCAGCTCCCAGATGAACACTGAAGCTTTCTTT. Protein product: CASSSQMNTEAFF.

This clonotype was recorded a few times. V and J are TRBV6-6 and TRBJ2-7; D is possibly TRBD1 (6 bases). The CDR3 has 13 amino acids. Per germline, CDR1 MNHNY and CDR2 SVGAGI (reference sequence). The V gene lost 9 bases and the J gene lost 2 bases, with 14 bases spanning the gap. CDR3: CASNYRTAYEQYF. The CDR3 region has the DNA TGTGCCAGTAACTATCGGACAGCCTACGAGCAGTACTTC.

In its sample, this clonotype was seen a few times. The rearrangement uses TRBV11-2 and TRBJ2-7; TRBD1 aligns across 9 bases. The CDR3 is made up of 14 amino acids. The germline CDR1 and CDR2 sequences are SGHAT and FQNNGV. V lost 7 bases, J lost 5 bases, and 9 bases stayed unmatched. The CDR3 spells CASTEGTGRNEQYF. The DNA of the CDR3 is TGTGCCAGCACGGAGGGGACAGGGAGAAACGAGCAGTACTTC.

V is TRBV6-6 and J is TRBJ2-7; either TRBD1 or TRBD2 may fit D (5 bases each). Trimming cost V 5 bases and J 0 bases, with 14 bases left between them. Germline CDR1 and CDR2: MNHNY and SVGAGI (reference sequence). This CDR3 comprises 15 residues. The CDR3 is CASSDGAPVSYEQYF. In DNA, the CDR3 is TGTGCCAGCAGTGACGGGGCTCCCGTCTCCTACGAGCAGTACTTC.

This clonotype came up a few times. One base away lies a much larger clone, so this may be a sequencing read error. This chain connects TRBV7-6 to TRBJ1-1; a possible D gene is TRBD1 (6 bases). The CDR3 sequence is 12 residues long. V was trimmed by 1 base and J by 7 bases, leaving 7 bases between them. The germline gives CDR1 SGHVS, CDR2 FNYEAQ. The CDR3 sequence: CASSLGTDEAFF. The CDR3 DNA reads TGTGCCAGCAGCTTAGGGACAGATGAAGCTTTCTTT.

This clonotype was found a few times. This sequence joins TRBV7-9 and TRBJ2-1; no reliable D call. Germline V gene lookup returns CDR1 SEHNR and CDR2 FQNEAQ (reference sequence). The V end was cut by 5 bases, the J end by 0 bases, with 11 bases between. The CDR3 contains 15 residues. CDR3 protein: CASSPPVRSYNEQFF. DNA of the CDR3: TGTGCCAGCAGCCCCCCGGTGCGCTCCTACAATGAGCAGTTCTTC.

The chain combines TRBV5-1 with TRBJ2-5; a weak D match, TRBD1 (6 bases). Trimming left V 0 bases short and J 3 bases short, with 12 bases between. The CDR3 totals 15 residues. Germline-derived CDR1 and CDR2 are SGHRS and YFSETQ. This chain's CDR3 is CASSLGSDRKETQYF. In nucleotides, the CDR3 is TGCGCCAGCAGCTTGGGATCGGACAGAAAAGAGACCCAGTACTTC. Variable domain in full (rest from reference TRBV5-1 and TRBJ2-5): KAGVTQTPRYLIKTRGQQVTLSCSPISGHRSVSWYQQTPGQGLQFLFEYFSETQRNKGNFPGRFSGRQFSNSRSEMNVSTLELGDSALYLCASSLGSDRKETQYFGPGTRLLVL.

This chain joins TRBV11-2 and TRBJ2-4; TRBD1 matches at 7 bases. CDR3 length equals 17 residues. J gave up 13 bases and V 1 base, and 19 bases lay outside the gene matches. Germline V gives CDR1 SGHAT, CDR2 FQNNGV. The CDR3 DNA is TGTGCCAGCAGCTTAGCATCAAGGGGACAGAGGGGAAACAGGCAGTACTTC. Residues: CASSLASRGQRGNRQYF.

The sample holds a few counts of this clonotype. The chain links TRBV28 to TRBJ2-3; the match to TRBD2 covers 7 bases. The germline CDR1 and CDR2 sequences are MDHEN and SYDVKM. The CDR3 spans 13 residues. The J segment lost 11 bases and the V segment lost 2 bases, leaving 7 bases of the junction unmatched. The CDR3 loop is CASSLTGGSGQYF. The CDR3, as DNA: TGTGCCAGCAGTTTAACGGGCGGGAGCGGGCAGTATTTT.